The clone carrying this T cell receptor beta chain was detected a few times. Its target is unknown. The entry originates in a study of T cell responses to AZD1222 COVID-19 vaccine. Regarding the study as a whole: Vaccine-associated CD4 TCRs spanned spike, dominant at 160-218 and 743-854.

The table came from immunoSEQ multiplex PCR; TCRdb's copy has only in-frame clones and leaves some out. The repertoire consists of 150,000 to 180,000 clones, with more than 75% occurring once and the leading ten covering just over 9%. The sequencing used peripheral blood, collected 28 days after the second AZD1222 dose. The origin of this receptor is an adult who received the AZD1222 COVID-19 vaccine.

In DNA, the CDR3 is TGTGCCTCCGGTGGGGGGGCTGATACGCAGTATTTT. It specifies CASGGGADTQYF. The genes are TRBV24-1 and TRBJ2-3; tentatively, D is TRBD2 (7 bases). V was clipped by 12 bases and J by 6 bases, with 15 bases between them. Germline V gene sequence: CDR1 KGHDR, CDR2 SFDVKD. The CDR3 spans 12 residues.